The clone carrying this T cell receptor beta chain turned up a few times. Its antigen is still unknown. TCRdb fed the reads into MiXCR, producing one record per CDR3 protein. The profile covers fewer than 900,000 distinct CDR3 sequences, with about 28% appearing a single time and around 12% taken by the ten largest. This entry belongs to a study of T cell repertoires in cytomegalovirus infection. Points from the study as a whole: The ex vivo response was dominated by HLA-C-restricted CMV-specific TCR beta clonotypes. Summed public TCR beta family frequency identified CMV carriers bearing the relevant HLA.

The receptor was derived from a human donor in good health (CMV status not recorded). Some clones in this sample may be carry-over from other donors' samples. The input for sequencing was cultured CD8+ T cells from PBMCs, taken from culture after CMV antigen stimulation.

The CDR3 spells CASSLWEPEAFF. Here the CDR3 DNA reads TGTGCCAGCAGCTTGTGGGAGCCTGAAGCTTTCTTT. This chain connects TRBV7-9 to TRBJ1-1; D remains unclear. The V gene lost 3 bases and the J gene lost 6 bases, with 8 bases spanning the gap. CDR1 and CDR2 from the germline V gene are SEHNR and FQNEAQ (reference sequence). The CDR3 runs to 12 residues. Full variable domain (missing parts from reference TRBV7-9 and TRBJ1-1): DTGVSQNPRHKITKRGQNVTFRCDPISEHNRLYWYRQTLGQGPEFLTYFQNEAQLEKSRLLSDRFSAERPKGSFSTLEIQRTEQGDSAMYLCASSLWEPEAFFGQGTRLTVV.